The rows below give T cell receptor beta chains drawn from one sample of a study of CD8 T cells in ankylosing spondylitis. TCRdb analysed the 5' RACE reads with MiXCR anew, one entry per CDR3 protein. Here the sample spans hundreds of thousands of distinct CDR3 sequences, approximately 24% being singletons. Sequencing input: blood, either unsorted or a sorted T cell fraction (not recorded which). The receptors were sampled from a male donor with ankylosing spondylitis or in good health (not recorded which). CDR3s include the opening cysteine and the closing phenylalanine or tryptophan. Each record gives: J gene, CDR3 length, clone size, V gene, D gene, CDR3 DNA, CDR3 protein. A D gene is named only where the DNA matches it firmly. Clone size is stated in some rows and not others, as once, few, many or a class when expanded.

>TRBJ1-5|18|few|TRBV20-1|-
TGCAGTGCGCAACGACAGGAACAATCAAGGGTTAGCAATCAGCCCCAGCATTTT
CSAQRQEQSRVSNQPQHF
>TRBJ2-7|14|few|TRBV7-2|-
TGTGCCAGCAGCTTAGCGTGGGGGGGCGACGAGCAGTACTTC
CASSLAWGGDEQYF
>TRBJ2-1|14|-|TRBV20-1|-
TGCAGTGCTAGAGATCGGGAGACCTACAATGAGCAGTTCTTC
CSARDRETYNEQFF
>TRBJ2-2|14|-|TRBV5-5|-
TGTGCCAGCAGGCCCGGGCATGTCACCGGGGAGCTGTTTTTT
CASRPGHVTGELFF
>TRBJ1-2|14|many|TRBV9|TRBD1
TGTGCCAGCAGCGTAGGACAGGGAGTCTATGGCTACACCTTC
CASSVGQGVYGYTF
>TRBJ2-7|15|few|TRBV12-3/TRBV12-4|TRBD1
TGTGCCAGCAGTTTAGCTGGACAGGGTCTCTACGAGCAGTACTTC
CASSLAGQGLYEQYF
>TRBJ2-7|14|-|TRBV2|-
TGTGCCAGCAGTGTTACAGGGTATGTCAACGAGCAGTACTTC
CASSVTGYVNEQYF
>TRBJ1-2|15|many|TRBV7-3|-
TGTGCCAGCAGCCCCTCCCCTACATCTAACTATGGCTACACCTTC
CASSPSPTSNYGYTF
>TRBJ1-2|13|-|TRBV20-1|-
TGCAGTGCTAGGTCACAGGGATGGGGGGGCTACACCTTC
CSARSQGWGGYTF
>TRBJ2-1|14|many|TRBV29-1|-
TGCAGCGTTACGGGGACCCAAAGTTACAATGAGCAGTTCTTC
CSVTGTQSYNEQFF
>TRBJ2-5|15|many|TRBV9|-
TGTGCCAGCAGCGCGGGACCCATGGCGAGAGAGACCCAGTACTTC
CASSAGPMARETQYF